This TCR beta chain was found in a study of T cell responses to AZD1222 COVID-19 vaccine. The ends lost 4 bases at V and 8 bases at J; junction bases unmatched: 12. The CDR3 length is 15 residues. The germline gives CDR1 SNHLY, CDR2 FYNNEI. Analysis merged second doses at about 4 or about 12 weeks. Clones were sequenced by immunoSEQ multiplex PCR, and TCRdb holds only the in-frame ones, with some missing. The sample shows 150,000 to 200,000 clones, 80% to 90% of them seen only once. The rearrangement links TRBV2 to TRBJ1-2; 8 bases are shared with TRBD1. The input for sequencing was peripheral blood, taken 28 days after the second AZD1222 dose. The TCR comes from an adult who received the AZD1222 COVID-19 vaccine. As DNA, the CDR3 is TGTGCCAGCAGTGTATCCAGGGGGCCAGTAGAGGGCTACACCTTC. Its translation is CASSVSRGPVEGYTF.